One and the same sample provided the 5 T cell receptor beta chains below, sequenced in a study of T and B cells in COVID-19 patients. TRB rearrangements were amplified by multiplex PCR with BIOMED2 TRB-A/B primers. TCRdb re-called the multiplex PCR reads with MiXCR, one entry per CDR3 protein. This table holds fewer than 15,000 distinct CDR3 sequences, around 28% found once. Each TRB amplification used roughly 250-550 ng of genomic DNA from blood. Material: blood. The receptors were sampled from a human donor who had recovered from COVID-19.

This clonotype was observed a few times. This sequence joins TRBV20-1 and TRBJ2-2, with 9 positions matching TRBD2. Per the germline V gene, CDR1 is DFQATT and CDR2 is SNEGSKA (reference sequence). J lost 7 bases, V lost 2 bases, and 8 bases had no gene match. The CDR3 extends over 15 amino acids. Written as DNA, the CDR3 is TGCAGTGCTAGATATAGCGGGAGTACGGACGGGGAGCTGTTTTTT. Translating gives CSARYSGSTDGELFF.

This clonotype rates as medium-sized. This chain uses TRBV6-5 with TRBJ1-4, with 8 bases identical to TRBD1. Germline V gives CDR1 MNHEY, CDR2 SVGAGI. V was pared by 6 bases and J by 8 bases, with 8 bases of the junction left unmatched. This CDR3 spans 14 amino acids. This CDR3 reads CASSRARGREKLFF. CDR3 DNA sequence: TGTGCCAGCAGCCGTGCCAGGGGGCGCGAAAAACTGTTTTTT.

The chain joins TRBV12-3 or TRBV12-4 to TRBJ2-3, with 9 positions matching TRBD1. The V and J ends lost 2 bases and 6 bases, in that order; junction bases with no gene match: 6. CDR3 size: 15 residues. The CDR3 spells CASSLPGQGSDTQYF. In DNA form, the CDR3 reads TGTGCCAGCAGTTTACCGGGACAGGGCAGCGATACGCAGTATTTT.

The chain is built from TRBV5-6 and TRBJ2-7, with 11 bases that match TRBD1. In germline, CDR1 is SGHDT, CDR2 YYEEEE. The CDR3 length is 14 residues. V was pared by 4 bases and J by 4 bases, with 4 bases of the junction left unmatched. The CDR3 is CASSPDRGLYEQYF. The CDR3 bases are TGTGCCAGCAGCCCGGACAGGGGGCTGTACGAGCAGTACTTC.

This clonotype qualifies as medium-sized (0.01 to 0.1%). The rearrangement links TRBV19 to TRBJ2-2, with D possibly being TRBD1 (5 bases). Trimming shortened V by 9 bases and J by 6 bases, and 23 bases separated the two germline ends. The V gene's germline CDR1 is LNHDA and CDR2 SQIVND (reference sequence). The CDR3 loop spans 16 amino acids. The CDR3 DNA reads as TGTGCCAGCAGCCAGATGGGGCCCCGAAGGCCCGGGGAGCTGTTTTTT. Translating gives CASSQMGPRRPGELFF.